This T cell receptor (beta chain) was retrieved from a study of shared T cell receptors in the human thymus. This clone was counted a single time. Trimming took 4 bases from V and 7 from J, leaving 11 bases between them. Germline V gives CDR1 SGHDT, CDR2 YYEEEE. The length of the CDR3 is 13 residues. Profiled with immunoSEQ multiplex PCR; TCRdb holds only in-frame clones, not every one. The sample lists about 730,000 clones; 80% to 90% were seen once. These data also formed part of another study, on human thymus T cells. Per that study: Resections obtained during corrective heart surgery supplied the thymus tissue.

The sequence derives from a girl less than two years old with a congenital heart defect. The chain has TRBV5-6 and TRBJ1-4, with D tentatively TRBD1 (5 bases). Sequenced input: thymocytes. The DNA for the CDR3 is TGTGCCAGCAGCGCCGGGGGGGGTGAAAAACTGTTTTTT. Encoded protein: CASSAGGGEKLFF.